The clone carrying this T cell receptor (beta chain) was recorded many times. Its matching antigen is unknown. The data were obtained in a study of T-cell reconstitution after alpha-beta-depleted transplantation in children. Broader study findings: A year had passed since transplant, and T-cell counts and diversity by then came mostly from newly produced T cells. Some patients showed high day-60 TCRbeta diversity, which derived from surviving recipient T cells and thymic progenitors. Reportedly, alpha-beta T cells present about two months post-transplant originated from several hundred expanded clones of graft origin.

Using unique molecular identifiers, the investigators prepared the TCRbeta library. Using its own MiXCR run on the PCR reads, TCRdb lists one record per CDR3 protein. The table includes 45,000 to 55,000 distinct CDR3 sequences, approximately 6.1% detected once. Germline values: CDR1 WNHNN, CDR2 SYGVQD (reference sequence). The length of the CDR3 is 14 residues. V shed 4 bases, J shed 0 bases, and the junction held 2 bases outside the gene matches. The chain combines TRBV10-1 with TRBJ1-1; 7 nucleotides agree with TRBD1. This specimen consisted of PBMCs, mostly from graft donor cells, obtained 60 days after TCRalphabeta/CD19-depleted stem cell transplant. This TCR was sampled from a female patient aged 2-9 years who had a stem cell transplant for aplastic anemia, so the T cells may come from the graft donor. The CDR3 region is CASSGQGMNTEAFF. CDR3 nucleotides: TGCGCCAGCAGTGGACAGGGCATGAACACTGAAGCTTTCTTT.